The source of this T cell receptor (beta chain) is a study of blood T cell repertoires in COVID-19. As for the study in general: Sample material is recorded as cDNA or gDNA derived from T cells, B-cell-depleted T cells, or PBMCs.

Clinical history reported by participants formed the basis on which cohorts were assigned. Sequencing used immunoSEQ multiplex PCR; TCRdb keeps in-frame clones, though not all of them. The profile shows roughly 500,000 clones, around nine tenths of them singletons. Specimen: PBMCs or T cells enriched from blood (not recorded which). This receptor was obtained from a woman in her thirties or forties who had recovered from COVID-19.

The CDR3 is CASSRDTSTNEKLFF. In DNA, the CDR3 is TGCGCCAGCAGCCGGGACACCTCAACTAATGAAAAACTGTTTTTT. The V and J genes are TRBV5-1 and TRBJ1-4; a possible D gene is TRBD1 (6 bases). The CDR3 consists of 15 residues. Germline-derived CDR1 and CDR2 are SGHRS and YFSETQ. V shed 4 bases and J shed 0 bases, with 10 bases lying between them. The whole variable domain, remainder taken from reference TRBV5-1 and TRBJ1-4, is KAGVTQTPRYLIKTRGQQVTLSCSPISGHRSVSWYQQTPGQGLQFLFEYFSETQRNKGNFPGRFSGRQFSNSRSEMNVSTLELGDSALYLCASSRDTSTNEKLFFGSGTQLSVL.